The next 28 T cell receptor beta chains were all read from a single sample in a study of shared clonotypes between healthy human individuals. Profiled with immunoSEQ multiplex PCR; TCRdb holds only in-frame clones, not every one. Of some 900,000 clones in the sample, around three quarters were seen once. The sample was memory CD4+ T cells sorted from blood. As to subset: CD45RA-negative fraction. These receptors were collected from a man aged 18 to 30 in good health.

V is TRBV30 and J is TRBJ1-2; perhaps TRBD1 as D (5 bases). The V and J ends lost 3 bases and 2 bases respectively, with 25 bases between them. Germline CDR1 reads GTSNPN; CDR2 reads SVGIG (reference sequence). The CDR3 extends over 18 amino acids. The CDR3 loop is CAWSSPRDPGSPNYGYTF. CDR3 DNA: TGTGCCTGGAGCTCACCCCGGGACCCGGGGTCCCCCAACTATGGCTACACCTTC.

The CDR3 spells CASSWGSVANEKLFF. The CDR3 nucleotides are TGTGCCAGCAGCTGGGGCAGTGTAGCTAATGAAAAACTGTTTTTT. The rearrangement uses TRBV7-8 and TRBJ1-4; a weak D match, TRBD1 (5 bases). Germline CDR1 reads SGHVS; CDR2 reads FQNEAQ. CDR3 length: 15 residues. Trimming stripped 4 bases from V and 3 bases from J, with 12 bases between.

The rearrangement uses TRBV14 and TRBJ1-4; no firm D call. The CDR3 consists of 12 residues. Germline CDR1 is SGHDN and CDR2 is FVKESK. With 1 base removed from V and 8 bases from J, the gap between germline ends came to 5 bases. The CDR3, as DNA: TGTGCCAGCAGCCAAGGTCAAGAAAAACTGTTTTTT. As protein: CASSQGQEKLFF.

This rearrangement joins TRBV6-1 to TRBJ2-6, with D uncertain. V shed 4 bases and J shed 4 bases, with 11 bases lying between them. Germline loops: CDR1 MNHNS, CDR2 SASEGT. CDR3 length: 15 amino acids. Here the CDR3 DNA reads TGTGCCAGCAGTGTAAGCCATGGGGGGGCCAACGTCCTGACTTTC. Translation gives CASSVSHGGANVLTF.

Ten or more counts support this clone. The rearrangement links TRBV6-1 to TRBJ2-7, with D hard to call. CDR1 and CDR2 from the germline V gene are MNHNS and SASEGT. The CDR3 extends over 12 amino acids. V lost 7 bases to trimming and J lost 2 bases, with 9 bases between them. The CDR3 DNA sequence: TGTGCCAGCAACGAACCTACCTACGAGCAGTACTTC. This sequence encodes CASNEPTYEQYF.

In this sample, this clone turned up a few times. V gene TRBV5-4 combines with J gene TRBJ1-6; D gene unclear. V was trimmed by 1 base and J by 6 bases, leaving 8 bases between them. In germline, CDR1 is SGHNT, CDR2 YYREEE (reference sequence). The CDR3 spans 14 residues. CDR3 in amino acids: CASSLTESNSPLHF. The CDR3 region has the DNA TGTGCCAGCAGCTTGACAGAGTCTAATTCACCCCTCCACTTT.

This clone was found many times. This chain's CDR3 is CSARSDTEAFF. The DNA for the CDR3 is TGCAGTGCTAGATCGGACACTGAAGCTTTCTTT. This chain joins TRBV20-1 and TRBJ1-1; D ambiguous. Germline CDR1 DFQATT, CDR2 SNEGSKA (reference sequence). CDR3 length: 11 residues. The V end lost 2 bases, the J end lost 3 bases, and 4 bases lay between the germline ends.

V is TRBV7-2 and J is TRBJ2-6, with no clear D. CDR1 SGHTA and CDR2 FQGNSA come from the germline V gene. V was clipped by 4 bases and J by 0 bases, with 7 bases between them. CDR3 size: 15 residues. The CDR3 loop reads CASSSVPSGANVLTF. The CDR3 DNA follows: TGTGCCAGCAGCTCGGTGCCCTCTGGGGCCAACGTCCTGACTTTC.

A remark on this clone: Other DNA sequences from this sample encode an identical CDR3 as well. This chain joins TRBV7-8 and TRBJ1-5, with D unclear. The CDR3 extends over 14 amino acids. The V end was cut by 0 bases, the J end by 2 bases, with 5 bases between. The germline gives CDR1 SGHVS, CDR2 FQNEAQ. CDR3 in amino acids: CASSLAEGNQPQHF. The CDR3 DNA follows: TGTGCCAGCAGCTTAGCGGAGGGCAATCAGCCCCAGCATTTT.

The V call is TRBV4-2, the J call TRBJ2-3, with 14 bases that match TRBD2. Per the germline V gene, CDR1 is LGHNA and CDR2 is YNFKEQ. Germline trimming cut 1 base from V and 8 bases from J; bases unmatched to any gene: 5. This CDR3 comprises 16 residues. The CDR3 protein is CASSQGTSGGLGTQYF. CDR3 in DNA: TGTGCCAGCAGCCAAGGGACTAGCGGGGGGCTGGGTACGCAGTATTTT.

The rearrangement uses TRBV18 and TRBJ1-3; maybe TRBD1 (5 bases). The germline V gene encodes CDR1 KGHSH and CDR2 LQKENI. Between the trimmed V and J ends, which lost 3 bases and 2 bases, there was a span of 14 bases. This CDR3 is built from 16 residues. The CDR3 spells CASSPGDAGAGNTIYF. For the CDR3, the DNA is TGTGCCAGCTCACCGGGAGATGCGGGGGCTGGAAACACCATATATTTT.

Concerning this clone itself: This likely came from a read error, as a far larger clone is one base away. Other DNA sequences in this sample translate to the same CDR3. The rearrangement links TRBV2 to TRBJ2-7; TRBD2 aligns across 11 bases. The CDR3 covers 15 residues. The germline V gene has CDR1 SNHLY and CDR2 FYNNEI. V lost 4 bases and J lost 5; bases outside the gene matches: 7. In nucleotides, the CDR3 is TGTGCCAGCAGTGCAGTTAGCGGGGGGGCCGACGAGCAGTACTTC. It specifies CASSAVSGGADEQYF.

The chain employs TRBV4-1 and TRBJ1-3; D ambiguous. Looked up from germline, CDR1 is MGHRA and CDR2 is YSYEKL. The CDR3 is made up of 18 amino acids. V lost 0 bases and J lost 0, with 15 bases in between. The CDR3 DNA follows: TGCGCCAGCAGCCAAGAACCTTTGGGAGCGTTCTCTGGAAACACCATATATTTT. Translated, it gives CASSQEPLGAFSGNTIYF.

The chain has TRBV6-1 and TRBJ1-2; TRBD1 matches at 7 bases. Germline CDR1 reads MNHNS; CDR2 reads SASEGT. The V and J ends lost 1 base and 6 bases, in that order; junction bases with no gene match: 11. There are 16 residues in the CDR3. CDR3: CASSEVTGKKENGYTF. The CDR3 nucleotides read TGTGCCAGCAGTGAAGTGACAGGGAAAAAGGAGAATGGCTACACCTTC.

This chain uses TRBV29-1 with TRBJ1-2; TRBD1 aligns across 9 bases. Germline trimming cut 2 bases from V and 8 bases from J; bases unmatched to any gene: 12. CDR3 length: 15 residues. Germline V lookup: CDR1 SQVTM, CDR2 ANQGSEA. CDR3 in amino acids: CSVETPGTGKGGYTF. Written as DNA, the CDR3 is TGCAGCGTTGAAACCCCCGGGACAGGGAAGGGGGGCTACACCTTC.

The chain recombines TRBV30 with TRBJ2-2; 8 nucleotides line up with TRBD1. The ends lost 2 bases at V and 5 bases at J; junction bases unmatched: 7. The CDR3 is made up of 15 amino acids. Germline V gives CDR1 GTSNPN, CDR2 SVGIG (reference sequence). The CDR3 coding sequence is TGTGCCTGGAGTCGGGCAGGGGGCTTGACCGGGGAGCTGTTTTTT. Its protein is CAWSRAGGLTGELFF.

The chain uses TRBV5-1 and TRBJ2-2; 7 bases agree with TRBD1. Looked up from germline, CDR1 is SGHRS and CDR2 is YFSETQ. The CDR3 covers 16 residues. With V trimmed by 4 bases and J by 4 bases, 10 bases remained unmatched. The CDR3 loop reads CASSRQGDFSTGELFF. The DNA for the CDR3 is TGCGCCAGCAGCAGACAGGGAGATTTTAGCACCGGGGAGCTGTTTTTT.

V is TRBV5-1 and J is TRBJ1-1; 10 bases match TRBD1. The V and J ends lost 4 bases and 2 bases, in that order; junction bases with no gene match: 5. CDR1 and CDR2 (germline): SGHRS, YFSETQ. This CDR3 contains 15 residues. The CDR3 DNA sequence: TGCGCCAGCAGCACTGGACAGGGGGGTAACACTGAAGCTTTCTTT. Its translation is CASSTGQGGNTEAFF.

Note on this clone: This CDR3 is also generated by other DNA sequences in the sample. This rearrangement joins TRBV30 to TRBJ1-2; D is unclear. The germline V gene has CDR1 GTSNPN and CDR2 SVGIG (reference sequence). CDR3 length: 11 amino acids. The ends were cut back, 3 bases at V and 7 bases at J, with 9 bases in the middle. CDR3 sequence (DNA): TGTGCCTGGAGCAAAGGTGGTGGCTACACCTTC. It specifies CAWSKGGGYTF.

The chain couples TRBV2 to TRBJ2-7; no definite D call. The CDR3 is made up of 11 amino acids. The germline V and J ends were trimmed by 6 bases and 2 bases, with 5 bases remaining between them. Germline values: CDR1 SNHLY, CDR2 FYNNEI. The CDR3 bases are TGTGCCAGCAGACTAACCTACGAGCAGTACTTC. Translated: CASRLTYEQYF.

About this clone: The junction departs from the called germline gene at one end, perhaps through a read error. The V call is TRBV27, the J call TRBJ2-7, with no clear D. CDR1 is MNHEY, CDR2 SMNVEV, per germline (reference sequence). This CDR3 has 14 amino acids. The CDR3 reads CASSLREHDGTLNF. Written as DNA, the CDR3 is TGTGCCAGCAGTTTAAGGGAACATGACGGAACGTTGAACTTC.

The V and J genes are TRBV29-1 and TRBJ1-5; 8 bases fit TRBD1. The V and J ends lost 7 bases and 4 bases, in that order; junction bases with no gene match: 3. The CDR3 has 12 residues. Looked up from germline, CDR1 is SQVTM and CDR2 is ANQGSEA. CDR3 bases: TGCAGCGCCGGACAGGGTAATCAGCCCCAGCATTTT. Protein sequence: CSAGQGNQPQHF.

In this sample, this clone turned up once. The V gene is TRBV5-1, the J gene TRBJ2-7, with D unclear. This CDR3 region has 13 residues. Trimming pared 2 bases from V and 3 bases from J, leaving 9 bases between. Germline-derived CDR1 and CDR2 are SGHRS and YFSETQ. In nucleotides, the CDR3 is TGCGCCAGCAGCTTCCTAGTCGGCTACGAGCAGTACTTC. It is translated as CASSFLVGYEQYF.

This clone was counted a single time. The rearrangement uses TRBV5-1 and TRBJ2-7, with D maybe TRBD1 (5 bases). Germline V gene sequence: CDR1 SGHRS, CDR2 YFSETQ. Trimming pared 0 bases from V and 4 bases from J, leaving 8 bases between. This CDR3 is built from 13 residues. CDR3 residues: CASSLGQLYEQYF. The CDR3 DNA reads TGCGCCAGCAGCTTGGGACAGTTGTACGAGCAGTACTTC.

Details on this clone: An end of the junction does not agree with germline; a read error may underlie this. The gene calls are TRBV6-6 and TRBJ1-3; D gene ambiguous. Germline V gene lookup returns CDR1 MNHNY and CDR2 SVGAGI (reference sequence). This CDR3 has 13 residues. This CDR3 reads CASSLPLESALNF. As DNA, the CDR3 is TGTGCCAGCAGTCTCCCCCTAGAAAGCGCGTTAAATTTT.

The V call is TRBV28, the J call TRBJ2-7; D uncertain. Germline CDR1 and CDR2: MDHEN and SYDVKM. The CDR3 contains 14 residues. V was clipped by 2 bases and J by 2 bases, with 10 bases between them. The CDR3 coding sequence is TGTGCCAGCAGTTTAACCGGGCAACCCTACGAGCAGTACTTC. This sequence encodes CASSLTGQPYEQYF.

This chain connects TRBV4-3 to TRBJ2-1; perhaps TRBD2 as D (5 bases). Looked up from germline, CDR1 is LGHNA and CDR2 is YSLEER. Trimming left V 1 base short and J 4 bases short, with 14 bases between. The CDR3 runs 16 residues. The CDR3 spells CASSQGATGIYNEQFF. As DNA, the CDR3 is TGCGCCAGCAGCCAAGGGGCCACGGGGATATACAATGAGCAGTTCTTC.

The chain combines TRBV2 with TRBJ2-3; 8 positions match TRBD2. Per germline, CDR1 SNHLY and CDR2 FYNNEI. CDR3 length: 16 amino acids. The V gene end was trimmed by 8 bases and the J gene end by 3 bases; junction bases not matched to a gene: 13. CDR3 in DNA: TGTGCCAGCCTCTCCGTAGCGGGGACGGCGACAGATACGCAGTATTTT. This translates into CASLSVAGTATDTQYF.